The 29 T cell receptor beta chains presented below share a single source sample, sequenced in a study of CD8+ T cells in alopecia areata. Sequencing templates came from extracted RNA that was reverse transcribed into cDNA. Measured with immunoSEQ multiplex PCR; TCRdb has only the in-frame clones, and not every one. The sample contains fewer than 100,000 clones, roughly two fifths of which appear only once. The sequencing sample was made of CD4+ T cells sorted from blood. Receptor source: a human donor with alopecia areata.

The genes are TRBV29-1 and TRBJ1-2; maybe TRBD1 (6 bases). This CDR3 is 13 amino acids long. Germline V gene data show CDR1 as SQVTM and CDR2 as ANQGSEA. V was pared by 2 bases and J by 5 bases, with 12 bases between. The CDR3 here is CSVERAGVYGYTF. DNA for the CDR3: TGCAGCGTTGAACGGGCAGGGGTATATGGCTACACCTTC.

V gene TRBV30 combines with J gene TRBJ2-6; the D call may be TRBD1 or TRBD2 (5 bases each). CDR3 size: 11 residues. CDR1 is GTSNPN and CDR2 is SVGIG in the germline V gene (reference sequence). The V gene lost 3 bases and the J gene lost 12 bases, with 9 bases spanning the gap. The CDR3 region has the DNA TGTGCCTGGAGGGGACCAAGCGTCCTGACTTTC. Translated: CAWRGPSVLTF.

This clone has a handful of counts. This chain links TRBV19 with TRBJ1-1; 9 positions match TRBD1. The germline V gene encodes CDR1 LNHDA and CDR2 SQIVND (reference sequence). CDR3 length equals 13 residues. Unmatched junction bases numbered 5, after V lost 6 bases and J lost 6 bases. CDR3 bases: TGTGCCAGTAGGCTACAGGGGGCGGCTGAAGCTTTCTTT. Amino acids: CASRLQGAAEAFF. Full variable domain (outside the CDR3, taken from reference TRBV19 and TRBJ1-1): DGGITQSPKYLFRKEGQNVTLSCEQNLNHDAMYWYRQDPGQGLRLIYYSQIVNDFQKGDIAEGYSVSREKKESFPLTVTSAQKNPTAFYLCASRLQGAAEAFFGQGTRLTVV.

A few counts support this clone. The chain joins TRBV9 to TRBJ2-2; D is uncertain. The CDR3 sequence is 12 residues long. Germline CDR1 reads SGDLS; CDR2 reads YYNGEE. Trimming shortened V by 1 base and J by 5 bases, and 3 bases separated the two germline ends. The CDR3 region is CASSVWTGELFF. The CDR3 DNA follows: TGTGCCAGCAGCGTATGGACCGGGGAGCTGTTTTTT.

The chain has TRBV28 and TRBJ2-2, with 10 bases aligning to TRBD2. Germline CDR1 and CDR2: MDHEN and SYDVKM. The V and J ends lost 6 bases and 4 bases, in that order; junction bases with no gene match: 5. The CDR3 runs to 15 residues. CDR3 bases: TGTGCCAGCAGCTTAGCGGGAGGCTTCACCGGGGAGCTGTTTTTT. Protein: CASSLAGGFTGELFF.

The genes are TRBV30 and TRBJ1-1, with D perhaps matching TRBD1 (6 bases). Deletions cut 2 bases from V and 7 bases from J, with 11 bases between. Germline assignment: CDR1 GTSNPN and CDR2 SVGIG (reference sequence). The CDR3 sequence is 12 residues long. CDR3 nucleotide sequence: TGTGCCTGGAGTCTTGGGACAAATGAAGCTTTCTTT. This encodes CAWSLGTNEAFF.

This clone was observed a single time. V gene TRBV4-3 combines with J gene TRBJ2-1; D is ambiguous. V was trimmed by 1 base and J by 8 bases, leaving 3 bases between them. The germline V gene has CDR1 LGHNA and CDR2 YSLEER. This CDR3 is 11 amino acids long. The CDR3 reads CASSQGDEQFF. The DNA for the CDR3 is TGCGCCAGCAGCCAAGGGGATGAGCAGTTCTTC.

This clone was picked up a small number of times. The chain carries TRBV7-2 and TRBJ2-7; tentative D call: TRBD2 (5 bases). With 5 bases removed from V and 4 bases from J, the gap between germline ends came to 9 bases. CDR1 and CDR2 (germline): SGHTA, FQGNSA. The CDR3 is 12 amino acids. The CDR3 region has the DNA TGTGCCAGCAGCCGACCGGGGTACGAGCAGTACTTC. Protein product: CASSRPGYEQYF.

This clone was seen a few times. The rearrangement joins TRBV4-3 to TRBJ2-3; 10 bases map to TRBD2. Trimming took 0 bases from V and 5 from J; bases not matched to a gene: 5. CDR1 is LGHNA, CDR2 YSLEER, per germline. The CDR3 covers 16 residues. CDR3 region: CASSQEPGLAVDTQYF. DNA for the CDR3: TGCGCCAGCAGCCAAGAGCCCGGACTAGCGGTAGATACGCAGTATTTT.

CDR3 coding DNA: TGTGCCTGGAGGACAGGCCGGGGCTACACCTTC. Its translation is CAWRTGRGYTF. The chain is built from TRBV30 and TRBJ1-2, with D possibly TRBD1 on 6 matching bases. CDR1 GTSNPN and CDR2 SVGIG come from the germline V gene (reference sequence). The CDR3 spans 11 residues. Trimming removed 3 bases from V and 8 bases from J, with 10 bases in between.

This clone occurred a few times. The V and J genes are TRBV18 and TRBJ1-2; 7 bases map to TRBD1. Germline loops: CDR1 KGHSH, CDR2 LQKENI. The CDR3 has 14 residues. J lost 8 bases, V lost 1 base, and 7 bases had no gene match. Here the CDR3 DNA reads TGTGCCAGCTCACCACGACAGGGCGAGAGGGGCTACACCTTC. Protein: CASSPRQGERGYTF. The full variable domain, with the rest looked up from reference TRBV18 and TRBJ1-2, is NAGVMQNPRHLVRRRGQEARLRCSPMKGHSHVYWYRQLPEEGLKFMVYLQKENIIDESGMPKERFSAEFPKEGPSILRIQQVVRGDSAAYFCASSPRQGERGYTFGSGTRLTVV.

This clone was observed a handful of times. V and J are TRBV7-2 and TRBJ1-1, with D perhaps matching TRBD1 (5 bases). This CDR3 contains 14 residues. V shed 1 base and J shed 8 bases, with 14 bases lying between them. Per germline, CDR1 SGHTA and CDR2 FQGNSA. This CDR3 reads CASSLGWQGQEAFF. The CDR3 region has the DNA TGTGCCAGCAGCTTAGGGTGGCAGGGCCAGGAAGCTTTCTTT.

The genes are TRBV7-9 and TRBJ2-5, with TRBD1 identical over 7 bases. The CDR3 has 15 residues. Germline CDR1 SEHNR, CDR2 FQNEAQ (reference sequence). The J segment lost 2 bases and the V segment lost 2 bases, leaving 5 bases of the junction unmatched. This chain's CDR3 is CASSLSGQPQETQYF. For the CDR3, the DNA is TGTGCCAGCAGCTTATCGGGACAGCCTCAAGAGACCCAGTACTTC.

The rearrangement uses TRBV30 and TRBJ1-1; no definite D call. There are 14 residues in the CDR3. Trimming stripped 7 bases from V and 2 bases from J, with 17 bases between. Germline CDR1 is GTSNPN and CDR2 is SVGIG (reference sequence). CDR3 DNA sequence: TGTGCCTCGTCCGAAGGGCTGACTAACACTGAAGCTTTCTTT. Translating gives CASSEGLTNTEAFF.

This clone has just a few counts. This rearrangement joins TRBV21-1 to TRBJ2-7. TRBV21-1 is recorded as a pseudogene. CDR3 length: 9 amino acids. CDR3 sequence reads: CAIFRVQYF. The CDR3 DNA reads TGTGCCATCTTTAGGGTACAGTACTTC.

The V gene is TRBV14, the J gene TRBJ2-5; D may be TRBD1 or TRBD2 (5 bases each). Deletions cut 1 base from V and 4 bases from J, with 7 bases between. Germline V lookup: CDR1 SGHDN, CDR2 FVKESK. The CDR3 runs 13 residues. The CDR3 here is CASSQAGRETQYF. As DNA, the CDR3 is TGTGCCAGCAGCCAAGCGGGGCGAGAGACCCAGTACTTC.

This clone was detected only a few times. As DNA, the CDR3 is TGCAGCGTTGAGCCAGGGGGGGAAGAGACCCAGTACTTC. Translating it yields CSVEPGGEETQYF. The rearrangement uses TRBV29-1 and TRBJ2-5, with D possibly called TRBD1 or TRBD2 (7 bases each). Germline assignment: CDR1 SQVTM and CDR2 ANQGSEA. V was pared by 3 bases and J by 3 bases, with 11 bases between. The CDR3 contains 13 residues. Drawing the rest from reference TRBV29-1 and TRBJ2-5, the complete variable domain is SAVISQKPSRDICQRGTSLTIQCQVDSQVTMMFWYRQQPGQSLTLIATANQGSEATYESGFVIDKFPISRPNLTFSTLTVSNMSPEDSSIYLCSVEPGGEETQYFGPGTRLLVL.

In this sample, this clone turned up many times. V and J are TRBV19 and TRBJ2-1; tentative D call: TRBD1 (6 bases). The CDR3 sequence is 13 residues long. V was trimmed by 4 bases and J by 9 bases, leaving 13 bases between them. The germline CDR1 and CDR2 sequences are LNHDA and SQIVND (reference sequence). The CDR3 region is CASSNTQGGEQFF. The CDR3 nucleotides are TGTGCCAGTAGTAATACACAGGGTGGTGAGCAGTTCTTC. Full variable domain (outside the CDR3, taken from reference TRBV19 and TRBJ2-1): DGGITQSPKYLFRKEGQNVTLSCEQNLNHDAMYWYRQDPGQGLRLIYYSQIVNDFQKGDIAEGYSVSREKKESFPLTVTSAQKNPTAFYLCASSNTQGGEQFFGPGTRLTVL.

The rearrangement joins TRBV6-6 to TRBJ1-2; D is unclear. The CDR3 is 13 residues long. V gave up 6 bases and J gave up 3 bases, with 11 bases separating them. Germline V lookup: CDR1 MNHNY, CDR2 SVGAGI (reference sequence). CDR3 nucleotides: TGTGCCAGCAGCATACTCGGGGACTATGGCTACACCTTC. This codes for CASSILGDYGYTF.

This chain connects TRBV28 to TRBJ2-5; D perhaps matches TRBD1 (6 bases). The germline V gene has CDR1 MDHEN and CDR2 SYDVKM. The CDR3 spans 13 residues. V dropped 7 bases and J dropped 5 bases, with 14 bases sitting between them. The CDR3 DNA reads as TGTGCCAGCAACACACAGGGATGGGAGACCCAGTACTTC. It is translated as CASNTQGWETQYF.

The V gene is TRBV29-1, the J gene TRBJ2-7; D perhaps matches TRBD1 (6 bases). Germline CDR1 and CDR2: SQVTM and ANQGSEA. V was clipped by 1 base and J by 0 bases, with 16 bases between them. CDR3 length: 16 amino acids. CDR3 residues: CSVEGNTGPSSYEQYF. The CDR3 bases are TGCAGCGTTGAAGGGAATACAGGGCCTAGCTCCTACGAGCAGTACTTC.

V and J are TRBV30 and TRBJ2-3; D is ambiguous. Germline V CDR1 and CDR2: GTSNPN, SVGIG (reference sequence). V was trimmed by 2 bases and J by 3 bases, leaving 6 bases between them. The CDR3 consists of 12 residues. The CDR3 coding sequence is TGTGCCTGGAGTCTCAATACAGATACGCAGTATTTT. Translated, it gives CAWSLNTDTQYF.

As concerns this clone: Other DNA sequences in the sample encode the same CDR3. This chain joins TRBV7-9 and TRBJ2-5; D ambiguous. This CDR3 has 13 amino acids. CDR1 is SEHNR, CDR2 FQNEAQ, per germline (reference sequence). V shed 1 base and J shed 2 bases, with 5 bases lying between them. The chain's CDR3 is CASSLDTQETQYF. DNA of the CDR3: TGTGCCAGCAGCTTAGACACTCAAGAGACCCAGTACTTC.

The V and J genes are TRBV19 and TRBJ2-7; 7 nucleotides match TRBD2. CDR3 length: 13 residues. Germline CDR1 LNHDA, CDR2 SQIVND (reference sequence). The V gene end was trimmed by 9 bases and the J gene end by 1 base; junction bases not matched to a gene: 6. CDR3 region: CASDLAVSYEQYF. The CDR3 coding sequence is TGTGCCAGCGACCTAGCGGTATCCTACGAGCAGTACTTC.

The V and J genes are TRBV29-1 and TRBJ1-1, with unresolved D. Trimming shortened V by 7 bases and J by 7 bases, and 10 bases separated the two germline ends. CDR1 and CDR2 from the germline V gene are SQVTM and ANQGSEA. The CDR3 loop spans 10 amino acids. The CDR3 loop is CSAGADEAFF. CDR3 DNA: TGCAGCGCCGGTGCTGATGAAGCTTTCTTT.

This chain joins TRBV29-1 and TRBJ1-2, with 8 bases identical to TRBD1. The V gene end was trimmed by 4 bases and the J gene end by 2 bases; junction bases not matched to a gene: 9. Germline lookup yields CDR1 SQVTM and CDR2 ANQGSEA. The CDR3 covers 15 residues. The CDR3 spells CSVAPRTGTNYGYTF. CDR3 in DNA: TGCAGCGTTGCCCCTCGGACAGGGACAAACTATGGCTACACCTTC.

V and J are TRBV19 and TRBJ2-4; D might be TRBD1 (5 bases). CDR3 size: 14 residues. V gave up 6 bases and J gave up 3 bases, with 12 bases separating them. The germline V gene encodes CDR1 LNHDA and CDR2 SQIVND (reference sequence). The CDR3 DNA is TGTGCCAGTAGATCCAGGGTTGGCAAAAACATTCAGTACTTC. It specifies CASRSRVGKNIQYF.

The chain employs TRBV30 and TRBJ2-5; 7 bases agree with TRBD2. CDR1 is GTSNPN and CDR2 is SVGIG in the germline V gene (reference sequence). The junction had 3 bases not matched to a gene; V was cut back by 0 bases and J by 5 bases. The CDR3 is made up of 13 amino acids. This CDR3 is CAWSVRGGETQYF. CDR3 sequence (DNA): TGTGCCTGGAGTGTACGGGGAGGGGAGACCCAGTACTTC.

V usage is TRBV5-6 and J usage is TRBJ1-6, with D perhaps matching TRBD1 (6 bases). The CDR3 has 17 residues. Per germline, CDR1 SGHDT and CDR2 YYEEEE. V was pared by 3 bases and J by 6 bases, with 19 bases between. DNA for the CDR3: TGTGCCAGCAGCTCTCGGAGGGGGACGCGAATTAATTCACCCCTCCACTTT. It encodes CASSSRRGTRINSPLHF.